This entry lists 20 T cell receptor beta chains sequenced from one sample in a study of shared clonotypes between healthy human individuals. The table came from immunoSEQ multiplex PCR; TCRdb's copy has only in-frame clones and leaves some out. The top ten clones hold approximately 1.2% of a sample with more than 2 million clones, roughly 95% of them seen once. It was CD45RO-negative cells, positively selected for CCR7, that made up naive CD8 cells, with terminally differentiated effector memory CD45RA+ cells excluded. Source material: naive CD8+ T cells sorted from blood. These receptors all come from a man younger than 35 in good health.

The chain carries TRBV18 and TRBJ2-1, with TRBD2 matching 9 bases. V shed 2 bases and J 2 bases; nucleotides not matched to a gene: 10. The CDR3 totals 18 residues. The germline V gene has CDR1 KGHSH and CDR2 LQKENI. The CDR3 is CASSPSLAGDGTYNEQFF. The CDR3, as DNA: TGTGCCAGCTCACCATCGTTAGCGGGGGATGGTACCTACAATGAGCAGTTCTTC.

This clone was observed once. The rearrangement uses TRBV2 and TRBJ1-3; D call uncertain. The CDR3 spans 15 residues. CDR1 is SNHLY and CDR2 is FYNNEI in the germline V gene. V lost 2 bases to trimming and J lost 0 bases, with 8 bases between them. The CDR3 bases are TGTGCCAGCAGTGAACATATTTCCTCTGGAAACACCATATATTTT. It is translated as CASSEHISSGNTIYF.

The chain carries TRBV4-1 and TRBJ2-3, with D uncertain. The V gene lost 1 base and the J gene lost 3 bases, with 14 bases spanning the gap. The CDR3 has 16 amino acids. Germline loops: CDR1 MGHRA, CDR2 YSYEKL. In nucleotides, the CDR3 is TGCGCCAGCAGCCAAGTTGTCCTAACCAGGACAGATACGCAGTATTTT. As protein: CASSQVVLTRTDTQYF.

This chain links TRBV19 with TRBJ2-1; 16 nucleotides match TRBD2. The CDR3 sequence is 18 residues long. CDR1 LNHDA and CDR2 SQIVND come from the germline V gene (reference sequence). V trimming: 6 bases; J trimming: 8 bases; junction bases outside the gene matches: 13. The CDR3 reads CASSYPGLAGGPFDEQFF. The CDR3, as DNA: TGTGCCAGTAGCTACCCGGGACTAGCGGGAGGGCCCTTTGATGAGCAGTTCTTC.

The chain employs TRBV9 and TRBJ2-2, with 7 bases identical to TRBD1. The CDR3 has 15 residues. With 4 bases clipped from V and 4 bases from J, the junction kept 7 bases outside the gene matches. Per the germline V gene, CDR1 is SGDLS and CDR2 is YYNGEE. Written as DNA, the CDR3 is TGTGCCAGCAGCTCGACAGGGTATGCCACCGGGGAGCTGTTTTTT. Its protein is CASSSTGYATGELFF.

The chain joins TRBV6-1 to TRBJ1-4; 8 bases agree with TRBD1. Per germline, CDR1 MNHNS and CDR2 SASEGT. V was clipped by 4 bases and J by 7 bases; unmatched bases: 11. The CDR3 length is 16 residues. Here the CDR3 reads CASSASGTGVGEKLFF. The CDR3 region has the DNA TGTGCCAGCAGTGCGTCCGGGACAGGAGTTGGTGAAAAACTGTTTTTT.

This chain joins TRBV5-4 and TRBJ2-5, with D perhaps matching TRBD1 (6 bases). The V end lost 4 bases, the J end lost 3 bases, and 10 bases lay between the germline ends. Germline CDR1 and CDR2: SGHNT and YYREEE (reference sequence). The CDR3 sequence is 13 residues long. In DNA, the CDR3 is TGTGCCAGCAGCGCTCCAGGGGAAGAGACCCAGTACTTC. Translated, it gives CASSAPGEETQYF. The full variable domain, rest sourced from reference TRBV5-4 and TRBJ2-5, is ETGVTQSPTHLIKTRGQQVTLRCSSQSGHNTVSWYQQALGQGPQFIFQYYREEENGRGNFPPRFSGLQFPNYSSELNVNALELDDSALYLCASSAPGEETQYFGPGTRLLVL.

The rearrangement uses TRBV4-3 and TRBJ1-4, with a weak D call TRBD1 (6 bases). V was clipped by 0 bases and J by 6 bases, with 11 bases between them. Germline CDR1 is LGHNA and CDR2 is YSLEER. The CDR3 is 15 residues long. The CDR3 DNA reads as TGCGCCAGCAGCCAAGATTCAGGGGTGGATGAAAAACTGTTTTTT. As protein: CASSQDSGVDEKLFF.

A note on this clone: Other DNA sequences in this sample translate to the same CDR3. This chain links TRBV4-1 with TRBJ2-1; D might be TRBD1 (6 bases). This CDR3 comprises 15 residues. Germline V gives CDR1 MGHRA, CDR2 YSYEKL. Trimming cost V 1 base and J 1 base, with 8 bases left between them. As DNA, the CDR3 is TGCGCCAGCAGCCAAGTAACAGGGTCCTACAATGAGCAGTTCTTC. This sequence encodes CASSQVTGSYNEQFF.

This clone was recorded only once. The chain uses TRBV7-9 and TRBJ2-7; TRBD2 matches 13 bases. Per germline, CDR1 SEHNR and CDR2 FQNEAQ (reference sequence). V was clipped by 2 bases and J by 3 bases; unmatched bases: 4. This CDR3 has 16 amino acids. DNA for the CDR3: TGTGCCAGCAGCTTACCCCGGACTAGCGGGAGCTACGAGCAGTACTTC. It translates to CASSLPRTSGSYEQYF.

The chain uses TRBV9 and TRBJ2-3, with D possibly called TRBD1 or TRBD2 (5 bases each). This CDR3 is 14 amino acids long. The germline V gene encodes CDR1 SGDLS and CDR2 YYNGEE. Trimming stripped 3 bases from V and 3 bases from J, with 11 bases between. The CDR3 here is CASSGYGTTDTQYF. CDR3 bases: TGTGCCAGCAGCGGTTATGGGACGACAGATACGCAGTATTTT.

This clone was observed once. Additional DNA sequences in this sample encode the identical CDR3. The chain couples TRBV30 to TRBJ1-5; no clear D. CDR1 and CDR2 (germline): GTSNPN, SVGIG (reference sequence). This CDR3 is built from 14 residues. Trimming removed 0 bases at V and 1 base at J, with 7 bases between. CDR3 sequence reads: CAWSVGQSNQPQHF. CDR3 sequence (DNA): TGTGCCTGGAGTGTAGGCCAGAGCAATCAGCCCCAGCATTTT.

This rearrangement joins TRBV9 to TRBJ2-5; D unclear. V was trimmed by 0 bases and J by 3 bases, leaving 6 bases between them. Germline assignment: CDR1 SGDLS and CDR2 YYNGEE. This CDR3 spans 13 amino acids. The chain's CDR3 is CASSVEVEETQYF. CDR3 DNA sequence: TGTGCCAGCAGCGTAGAAGTTGAAGAGACCCAGTACTTC.

The chain employs TRBV2 and TRBJ2-2; D call uncertain. Trimming took off 8 bases at V and 1 base at J, with 14 bases between the two ends. CDR1 and CDR2 from the germline V gene are SNHLY and FYNNEI. This CDR3 is built from 15 residues. The CDR3 region has the DNA TGTGCCAGCCGGGCCGGGCCGCTGAACACCGGGGAGCTGTTTTTT. Translated: CASRAGPLNTGELFF.

This chain connects TRBV5-6 to TRBJ2-7; D could derive from TRBD1 or TRBD2 (6 bases each). The germline CDR1 and CDR2 sequences are SGHDT and YYEEEE. The length of the CDR3 is 14 residues. The ends were cut back, 7 bases at V and 6 bases at J, with 20 bases in the middle. CDR3 region: CASSSPWGAPEQYF. The CDR3 bases are TGTGCCAGCTCCTCCCCCTGGGGGGCCCCCGAGCAGTACTTC.

This chain joins TRBV4-1 and TRBJ2-5, with a possible D match to TRBD1 (5 bases). This CDR3 spans 15 amino acids. V lost 4 bases, J lost 5 bases, and 17 bases lay in between. Germline assignment: CDR1 MGHRA and CDR2 YSYEKL. The chain's CDR3 is CASSLLNVAGETQYF. In DNA, the CDR3 is TGCGCCAGCAGCCTCCTTAACGTAGCAGGGGAGACCCAGTACTTC.

The V gene is TRBV18, the J gene TRBJ1-1, with D perhaps matching TRBD1 (6 bases). Germline V gene sequence: CDR1 KGHSH, CDR2 LQKENI. V was clipped by 2 bases and J by 6 bases, with 13 bases between them. There are 14 residues in the CDR3. In nucleotides, the CDR3 is TGTGCCAGCTCACCAGGGGGCTCGGTGCCTGAAGCTTTCTTT. Translation gives CASSPGGSVPEAFF.

This chain joins TRBV7-9 and TRBJ2-7, with 7 bases identical to TRBD1. Germline V gene data show CDR1 as SEHNR and CDR2 as FQNEAQ (reference sequence). The V gene end was trimmed by 5 bases and the J gene end by 6 bases; junction bases not matched to a gene: 4. The CDR3 spans 12 residues. Here the CDR3 reads CASSPGQPEQYF. The CDR3 DNA sequence: TGTGCCAGCAGCCCGGGACAGCCCGAGCAGTACTTC.

The CDR3 coding sequence is TGTGCCACCAGCGGCATTTTGGGCAGGGCCGAGCAGTACTTC. Protein sequence: CATSGILGRAEQYF. The genes are TRBV15 and TRBJ2-7; TRBD1 might be the D (5 bases). CDR3 length: 14 residues. V was trimmed by 5 bases and J by 6 bases, leaving 17 bases between them. Germline V gives CDR1 LNHNV, CDR2 YYDKDF (reference sequence).

The chain links TRBV6-1 to TRBJ1-5, with 10 nucleotides matching TRBD1. V shed 7 bases and J 5 bases; nucleotides not matched to a gene: 2. Per germline, CDR1 MNHNS and CDR2 SASEGT. This CDR3 spans 13 amino acids. CDR3 region: CASTTGGDQPQHF. The CDR3, as DNA: TGTGCCAGCACGACAGGGGGCGATCAGCCCCAGCATTTT.